Below, one T cell receptor beta chain is given with its context. As yet, its antigen is unknown. This sample is part of a study of identifying expanded T cells in peripheral blood. Study-wide results and limits: Clone count variance between approximately 2-week samples rose with total template count. Differentially abundant clones: 0.95 to 1.5 between replicates, approximately 16 at roughly 15 days, around 20 at four.

During the collection period, no donor immune events like infections were recorded. The CDR3 extends over 15 amino acids. CDR1 is SGHAT and CDR2 is FQNNGV in the germline V gene. J gave up 8 bases and V 2 bases, and 7 bases lay outside the gene matches. The assay was immunoSEQ multiplex PCR, and TCRdb's table has in-frame clones only and misses some. The sample lists roughly 63,000 clones, about 83% occurring once. Sequenced sample: blood. The chain recombines TRBV11-2 with TRBJ2-1, with 9 positions matching TRBD2. This TCR was sampled from a person aged 18 to 75 in good health. CDR3 in amino acids: CASSLLGTSSHEQFF. As DNA, the CDR3 is TGTGCCAGCAGCTTATTAGGGACTAGCTCCCATGAGCAGTTCTTC.